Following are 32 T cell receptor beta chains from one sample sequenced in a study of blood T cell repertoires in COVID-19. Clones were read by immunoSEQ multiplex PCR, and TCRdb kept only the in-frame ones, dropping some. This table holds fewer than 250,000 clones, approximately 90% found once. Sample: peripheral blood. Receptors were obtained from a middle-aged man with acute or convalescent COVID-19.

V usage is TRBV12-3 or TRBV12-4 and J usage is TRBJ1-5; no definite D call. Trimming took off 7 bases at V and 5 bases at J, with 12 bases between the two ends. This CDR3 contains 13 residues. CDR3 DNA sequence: TGTGCCAGCACCCATTCAGTCTATCAGCCCCAGCATTTT. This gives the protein CASTHSVYQPQHF.

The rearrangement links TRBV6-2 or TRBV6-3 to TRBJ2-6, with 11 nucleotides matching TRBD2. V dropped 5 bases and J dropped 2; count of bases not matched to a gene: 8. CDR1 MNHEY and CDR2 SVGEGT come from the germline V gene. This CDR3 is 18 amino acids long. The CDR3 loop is CASSDALAGGPGANVLTF. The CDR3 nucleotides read TGTGCCAGCAGTGACGCGCTAGCGGGAGGACCTGGGGCCAACGTCCTGACTTTC.

The CDR3 sequence: CASSLTRVPTDTQYF. The CDR3 nucleotides are TGTGCCAGCAGCTTAACCAGGGTACCCACAGATACGCAGTATTTT. The chain combines TRBV7-3 with TRBJ2-3, with a possible D match to TRBD1 (5 bases). Germline lookup yields CDR1 SGHTA and CDR2 FQGTGA. The V gene lost 0 bases and the J gene lost 2 bases, with 9 bases spanning the gap. The CDR3 has 15 amino acids.

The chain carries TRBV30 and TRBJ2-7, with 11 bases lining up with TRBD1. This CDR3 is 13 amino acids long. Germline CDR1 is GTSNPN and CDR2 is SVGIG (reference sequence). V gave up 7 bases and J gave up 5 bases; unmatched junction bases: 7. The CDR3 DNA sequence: TGTGCCTTTTCTATGGGACAGGGGGACGAGCAGTACTTC. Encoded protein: CAFSMGQGDEQYF. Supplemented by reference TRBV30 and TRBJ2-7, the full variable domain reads SQTIHQWPATLVQPVGSPLSLECTVEGTSNPNLYWYRQAAGRGLQLLFYSVGIGQISSEVPQNLSASRPQDRQFILSSKKLLLSDSGFYLCAFSMGQGDEQYFGPGTRLTVT.

The CDR3 is CATRFGNQPQHF. In DNA, the CDR3 is TGTGCCACCAGATTCGGCAATCAGCCCCAGCATTTT. This rearrangement joins TRBV27 to TRBJ1-5; D unresolved. V gave up 10 bases and J gave up 2 bases, with 9 bases separating them. The CDR3 runs to 12 residues. The germline gives CDR1 MNHEY, CDR2 SMNVEV (reference sequence).

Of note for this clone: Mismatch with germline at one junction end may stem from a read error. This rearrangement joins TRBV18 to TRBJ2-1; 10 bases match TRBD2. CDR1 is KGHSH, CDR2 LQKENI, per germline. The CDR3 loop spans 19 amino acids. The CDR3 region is CASSPPWTSGHSGKNEQFF. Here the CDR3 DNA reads TGTGCCAGCTCTCCACCTTGGACTAGCGGCCACTCAGGCAAGAATGAGCAGTTCTTC. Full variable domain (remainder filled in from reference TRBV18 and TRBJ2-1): NAGVMQNPRHLVRRRGQEARLRCSPMKGHSHVYWYRQLPEEGLKFMVYLQKENIIDESGMPKERFSAEFPKEGPSILRIQQVVRGDSAAYFCASSPPWTSGHSGKNEQFFGPGTRLTVL.

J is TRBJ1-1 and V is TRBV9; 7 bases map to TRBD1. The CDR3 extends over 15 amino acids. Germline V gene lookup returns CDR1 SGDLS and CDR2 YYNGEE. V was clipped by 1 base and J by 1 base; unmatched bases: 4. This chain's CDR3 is CASSVKAGGNTEAFF. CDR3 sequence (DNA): TGTGCCAGCAGCGTAAAAGCAGGGGGGAACACTGAAGCTTTCTTT.

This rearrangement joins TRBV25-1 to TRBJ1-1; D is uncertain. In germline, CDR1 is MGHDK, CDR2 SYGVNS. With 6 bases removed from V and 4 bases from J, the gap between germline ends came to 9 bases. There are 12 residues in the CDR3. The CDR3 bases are TGTGCCAGCAGCAAACTCGGCACTGAAGCTTTCTTT. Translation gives CASSKLGTEAFF.

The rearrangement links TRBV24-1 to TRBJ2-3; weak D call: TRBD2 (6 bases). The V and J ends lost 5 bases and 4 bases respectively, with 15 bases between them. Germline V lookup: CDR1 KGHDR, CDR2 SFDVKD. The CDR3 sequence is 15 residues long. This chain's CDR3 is CATSAAGIYADTQYF. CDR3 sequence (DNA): TGTGCCACCAGTGCCGCGGGAATTTACGCAGATACGCAGTATTTT.

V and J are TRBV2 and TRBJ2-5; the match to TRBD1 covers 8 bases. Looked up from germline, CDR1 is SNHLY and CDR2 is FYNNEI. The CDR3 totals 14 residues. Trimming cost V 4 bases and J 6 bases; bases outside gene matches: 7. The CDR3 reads CASSGPTGAKTQYF. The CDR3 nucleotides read TGTGCCAGCAGTGGCCCGACAGGGGCAAAGACCCAGTACTTC.

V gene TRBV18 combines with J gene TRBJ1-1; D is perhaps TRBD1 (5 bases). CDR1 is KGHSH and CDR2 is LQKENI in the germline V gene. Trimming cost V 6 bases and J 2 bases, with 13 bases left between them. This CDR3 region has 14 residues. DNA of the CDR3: TGTGCCAGCTCGCCGACAGCAATAAACACTGAAGCTTTCTTT. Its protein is CASSPTAINTEAFF.

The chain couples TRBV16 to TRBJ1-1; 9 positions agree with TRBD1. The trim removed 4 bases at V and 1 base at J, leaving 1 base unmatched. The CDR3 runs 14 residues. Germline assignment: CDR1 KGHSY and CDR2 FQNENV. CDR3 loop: CASSLGQGNTEAFF. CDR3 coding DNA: TGTGCCAGCAGCCTGGGACAGGGGAACACTGAAGCTTTCTTT.

CDR3 sequence reads: CASSPNMDTRGELFF. The CDR3 nucleotides are TGTGCCAGCTCACCAAACATGGACACCCGTGGGGAGCTGTTTTTT. This sequence joins TRBV18 and TRBJ2-2, with a tentative D call TRBD1 (5 bases). V dropped 2 bases and J dropped 8 bases, with 15 bases sitting between them. Looked up from germline, CDR1 is KGHSH and CDR2 is LQKENI. The CDR3 sequence is 15 residues long.

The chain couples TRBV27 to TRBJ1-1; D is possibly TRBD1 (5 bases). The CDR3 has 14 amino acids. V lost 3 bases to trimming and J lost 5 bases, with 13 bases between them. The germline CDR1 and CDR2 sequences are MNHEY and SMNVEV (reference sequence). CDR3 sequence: CASSFQGGGTEAFF. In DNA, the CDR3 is TGTGCCAGCAGTTTTCAGGGTGGGGGGACTGAAGCTTTCTTT.

CDR3 protein: CASSQSTAAGTDTQYF. CDR3 DNA: TGTGCCAGCAGCCAGTCTACTGCGGCAGGCACAGATACGCAGTATTTT. The chain is built from TRBV3-1 (or the pseudogene TRBV3-2) and TRBJ2-3; unclear D gene. The CDR3 covers 16 residues. The germline V and J ends were trimmed by 3 bases and 1 base, with 14 bases remaining between them. Germline V gives CDR1 LGHDT, CDR2 YNNKEL (reference sequence).

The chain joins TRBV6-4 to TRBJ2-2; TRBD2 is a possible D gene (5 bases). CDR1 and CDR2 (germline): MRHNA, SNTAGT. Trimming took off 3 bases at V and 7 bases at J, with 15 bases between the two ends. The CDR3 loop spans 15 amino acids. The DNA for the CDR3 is TGTGCCAGCAGTGAACTGGCAGAGGGCATCGGGGAGCTGTTTTTT. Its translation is CASSELAEGIGELFF.

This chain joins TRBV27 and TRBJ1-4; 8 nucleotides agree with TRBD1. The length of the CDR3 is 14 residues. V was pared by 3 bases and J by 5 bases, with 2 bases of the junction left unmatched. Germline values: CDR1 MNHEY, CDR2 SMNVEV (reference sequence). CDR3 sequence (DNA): TGTGCCAGCAGTTTCAACAGGGGGAATGAAAAACTGTTTTTT. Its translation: CASSFNRGNEKLFF.

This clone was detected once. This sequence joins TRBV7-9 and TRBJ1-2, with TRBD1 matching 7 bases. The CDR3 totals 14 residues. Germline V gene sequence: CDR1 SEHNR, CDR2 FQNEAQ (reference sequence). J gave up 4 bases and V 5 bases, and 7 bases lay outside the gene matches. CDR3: CASSPNRGGYGYTF. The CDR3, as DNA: TGTGCCAGCAGCCCGAACAGGGGAGGCTATGGCTACACCTTC.

CDR3 loop: CASSEAYAGVETQYF. In DNA form, the CDR3 reads TGTGCCAGCAGTGAAGCCTATGCGGGAGTGGAGACCCAGTACTTC. J is TRBJ2-5 and V is TRBV6-1, with 7 bases aligning to TRBD2. Germline trimming cut 0 bases from V and 5 bases from J; bases unmatched to any gene: 6. In germline, CDR1 is MNHNS, CDR2 SASEGT. This CDR3 comprises 15 residues.

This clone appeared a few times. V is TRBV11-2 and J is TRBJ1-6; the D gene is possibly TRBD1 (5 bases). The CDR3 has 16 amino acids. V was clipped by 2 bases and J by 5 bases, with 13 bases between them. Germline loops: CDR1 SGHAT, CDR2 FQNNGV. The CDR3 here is CASSLIAGPNNSPLHF. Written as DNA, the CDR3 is TGTGCCAGCAGCTTAATCGCGGGACCGAATAATTCACCCCTCCACTTT.

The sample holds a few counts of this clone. CDR3 sequence reads: CASRLVPGHRAVGNNEQFF. The CDR3 DNA reads as TGTGCAAGTCGCTTAGTACCGGGACATCGAGCAGTTGGGAACAATGAGCAGTTCTTC. This chain connects TRBV12-2 to TRBJ2-1; no DNA check was done on the table's D call, TRBD1. TRBV12-2 is noted as a pseudogene. The CDR3 loop spans 19 amino acids.

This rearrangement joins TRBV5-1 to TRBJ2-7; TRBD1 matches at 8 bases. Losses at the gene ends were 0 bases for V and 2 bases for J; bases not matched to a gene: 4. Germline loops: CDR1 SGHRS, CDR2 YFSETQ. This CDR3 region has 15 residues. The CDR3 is CASSLATGGTYEQYF. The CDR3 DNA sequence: TGCGCCAGCAGCTTGGCCACAGGGGGAACCTACGAGCAGTACTTC.

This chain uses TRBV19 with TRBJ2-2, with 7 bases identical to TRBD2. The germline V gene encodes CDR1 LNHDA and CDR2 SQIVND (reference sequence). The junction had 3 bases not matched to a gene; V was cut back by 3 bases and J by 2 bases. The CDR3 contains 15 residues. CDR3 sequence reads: CASSMGGLNTGELFF. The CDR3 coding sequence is TGTGCCAGTAGTATGGGGGGACTAAACACCGGGGAGCTGTTTTTT.

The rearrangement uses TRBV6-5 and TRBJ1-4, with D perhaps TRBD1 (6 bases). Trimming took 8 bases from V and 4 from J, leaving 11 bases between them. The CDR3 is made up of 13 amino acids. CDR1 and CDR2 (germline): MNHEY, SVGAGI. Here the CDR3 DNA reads TGTGCCAGCTGGACAGCCGGTAATGAAAAACTGTTTTTT. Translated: CASWTAGNEKLFF.

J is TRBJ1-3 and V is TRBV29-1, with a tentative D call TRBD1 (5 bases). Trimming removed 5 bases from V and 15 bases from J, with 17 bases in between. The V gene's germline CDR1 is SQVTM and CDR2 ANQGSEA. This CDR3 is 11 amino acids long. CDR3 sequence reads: CSVSGQGGEYF. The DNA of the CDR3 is TGCAGCGTTTCCGGGCAGGGTGGCGAATATTTT. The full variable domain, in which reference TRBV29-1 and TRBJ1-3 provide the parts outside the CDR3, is SAVISQKPSRDICQRGTSLTIQCQVDSQVTMMFWYRQQPGQSLTLIATANQGSEATYESGFVIDKFPISRPNLTFSTLTVSNMSPEDSSIYLCSVSGQGGEYFGEGSWLTVV.

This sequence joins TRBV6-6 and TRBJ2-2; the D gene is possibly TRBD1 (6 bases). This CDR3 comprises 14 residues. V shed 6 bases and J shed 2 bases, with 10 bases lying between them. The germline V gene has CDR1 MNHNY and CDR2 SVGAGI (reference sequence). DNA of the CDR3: TGTGCCAGCAGCCGGGGACAAAACACCGGGGAGCTGTTTTTT. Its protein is CASSRGQNTGELFF.

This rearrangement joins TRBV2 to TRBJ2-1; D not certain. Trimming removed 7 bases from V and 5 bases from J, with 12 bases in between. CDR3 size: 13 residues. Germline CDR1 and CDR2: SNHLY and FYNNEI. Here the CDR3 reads CASIYLVNNEQFF. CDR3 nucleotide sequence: TGTGCCAGCATATATCTCGTTAACAATGAGCAGTTCTTC.

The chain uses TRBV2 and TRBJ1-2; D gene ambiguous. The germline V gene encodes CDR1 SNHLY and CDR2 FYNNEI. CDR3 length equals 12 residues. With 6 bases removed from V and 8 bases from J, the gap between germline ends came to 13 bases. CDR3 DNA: TGTGCCAGCAGGGCCGGGAGAGAGGGCTACACCTTC. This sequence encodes CASRAGREGYTF. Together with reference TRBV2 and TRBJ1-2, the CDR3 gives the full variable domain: EPEVTQTPSHQVTQMGQEVILRCVPISNHLYFYWYRQILGQKVEFLVSFYNNEISEKSEIFDDQFSVERPDGSNFTLKIRSTKLEDSAMYFCASRAGREGYTFGSGTRLTVV.

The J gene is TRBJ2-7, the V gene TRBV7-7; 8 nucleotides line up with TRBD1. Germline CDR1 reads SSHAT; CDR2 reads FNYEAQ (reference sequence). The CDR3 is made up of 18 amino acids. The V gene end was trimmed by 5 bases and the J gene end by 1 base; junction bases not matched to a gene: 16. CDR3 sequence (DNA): TGTGCCAGCAGCCCTCACCTCAATCCGACAGGGGAATCCTACGAGCAGTACTTC. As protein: CASSPHLNPTGESYEQYF.

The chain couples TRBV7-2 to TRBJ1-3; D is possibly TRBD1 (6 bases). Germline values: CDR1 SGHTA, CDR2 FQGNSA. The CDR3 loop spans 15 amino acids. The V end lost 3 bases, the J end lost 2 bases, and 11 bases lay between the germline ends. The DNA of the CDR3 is TGTGCCAGCAGCTTGACAGGTTTAACTGGAAACACCATATATTTT. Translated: CASSLTGLTGNTIYF.

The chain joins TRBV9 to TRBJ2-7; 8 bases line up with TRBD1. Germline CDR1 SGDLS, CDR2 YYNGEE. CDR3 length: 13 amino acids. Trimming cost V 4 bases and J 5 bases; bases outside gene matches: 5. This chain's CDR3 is CASSFLDRDEQYF. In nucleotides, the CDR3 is TGTGCCAGCAGCTTTTTGGACAGGGACGAGCAGTACTTC.

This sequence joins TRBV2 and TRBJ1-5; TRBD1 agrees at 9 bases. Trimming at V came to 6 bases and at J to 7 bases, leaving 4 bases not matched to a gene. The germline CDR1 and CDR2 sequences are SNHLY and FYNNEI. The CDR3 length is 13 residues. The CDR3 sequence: CASRNRGLQPQHF. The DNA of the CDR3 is TGTGCCAGCAGAAACAGGGGGCTACAGCCCCAGCATTTT.